This T cell receptor (beta chain) was retrieved from a study of spatial heterogeneity in lung cancer (dated by TCRdb to the late 2010s). About the investigation overall: The donors were 65 to 85 patients from the lung TRACERx cohort who had early-stage, untreated non-small cell lung cancer. In the raw uncorrected reads, each unique combination of TCR and UMI appeared more than ten times on average. Beta-chain transcripts were consistently detected in greater numbers than alpha-chain transcripts, which likely reflected higher beta-chain transcript abundance. Nonsynonymous mutation counts, determined by whole-exome sequencing of tumor tissue, were related to features of the TCR repertoire. TCR alpha and beta repertoires were quantitatively compared across multiple tumor regions, matched nontumor lung and blood in non-small cell lung cancer. Both alpha and beta chains were TCR-sequenced in samples taken at surgery, namely 220 tumor regions, approximately 66 matched nontumor lung samples and around 53 PBMC samples. Some blood samples were collected at disease recurrence, with a median time to first recurrence of 300 to 450 days. Broader findings and caveats from the paper: Ubiquitous expanded tumor TCRs showed up in blood more often at tumor resection than at routine follow-up. Confirming at a functional level the hypothesis that regional TCRs recognize regional mutations was considered to require additional single-cell paired TCR alpha and beta sequencing.

Reading the germline V gene gives CDR1 MNHEY and CDR2 SVGEGT. After removal of 0 bases from V and 7 bases from J, the junction retains 12 bases not matched to a gene. The cysteine opens and the phenylalanine closes a CDR3 of 18 amino acids. Solely the CDR3 DNA is kept, with 54 bases framed from the first base. The method was 5' RACE. The instrument was a NextSeq 500. In the TCR library protocol, a unique molecular identifier was attached to each TCR cDNA molecule so that PCR and sequencing errors could be corrected. The published analysis was carried out like this. TCR identification, UMI-based error correction and CDR3 extraction were performed with Decombinator tools. Expanded TCRs were defined as those above a frequency of 2 per 1,000, corresponding to the top 1% of the tumor frequency distribution. Each repertoire was subsampled 100 times to 5,000 TCRs, after which Renyi diversity was computed with the R vegan package. CDR3 similarity networks were built from amino acid triplet string-kernel similarity, connecting CDR3s with pairwise similarity above 0.82. TCRdb redid the processing of the public reads, applying fastp at Q25 and MiXCR, and retained in-frame beta chains. Every distinct CDR3 protein forms one entry, paired with its most common genes and DNA. For this entry, the V and J calls and clone size follow TCRdb and not the study's own pipeline. Counted in this sample were about 9,700 distinct CDR3 sequences; nearly 4% of them appeared once. Jointly, the top ten make up 18% of the sample.

What this sample's time point label stands for: blood taken at disease recurrence. TCR sequencing used whole RNA extracted from tumor and nontumor lung tissue, or from cryopreserved PBMC samples, without cell sorting. Patients were selected for TCR sequencing only if sufficient RNA was available from at least two tumor regions. This clonotype has at least ten counts. Its recognized antigen is unknown. Qualities for individual bases were not recorded, and no much larger clone is one base off. Because this beta chain is a stray read in a library intended to capture alpha chains, its abundance should not be given much weight.

The receptor comes from a female donor with early-stage non-small cell lung cancer. The source material was PBMCs, sampled at recurrence. The chain links TRBV6-2 or TRBV6-3 with TRBJ1-5; the junction holds 10 bases that match TRBD1. In nucleotide form, the sequence is TGTGCCAGCAGTTACTCGCTGGGACAGGGGTTAGAACGGCAGCCCCAGCATTTT. This gives the protein CASSYSLGQGLERQPQHF.